The TCR beta chain under discussion was sequenced for a study of blood T cell repertoires in COVID-19. Study in general: COVID-19 samples from acute and convalescent phases originated in the United States, Italy and Spain. The analysed material was cDNA or gDNA that came from T cells, B-cell-depleted T cells, or PBMCs.

As originally analysed: Estimation of nucleated cell counts relied on the amplification of reference gene primers. Only in-frame clones appear in the TCRdb table, and some are missing; sequencing was by immunoSEQ multiplex PCR. V, J and clone size reflect that table, while D and trimming were determined from the DNA. Of approximately 440,000 clones in the sample, approximately 90% were seen once. Seattle patients were enrolled during active infection and followed longitudinally. Trimming removed 7 bases from V and 8 bases from J; junction bases left unmatched: 13. Germline lookup yields CDR1 LGHNA and CDR2 YNFKEQ. The CDR3 extends over 15 amino acids.

The TCR sequence derives from a woman aged 50 to 60 with COVID-19, enrolled during active disease. The V gene is TRBV4-2, the J gene TRBJ1-4, with 7 bases fitting TRBD1. The sample consisted of peripheral blood. The CDR3 loop reads CASTNKGALGEKLFF. The CDR3, as DNA: TGTGCCAGCACCAATAAGGGGGCGCTTGGGGAAAAACTGTTTTTT.